This TCR beta chain came from a study of blood T cell repertoires in COVID-19. About the research overall: The analysed material was cDNA or gDNA that came from T cells, B-cell-depleted T cells, or PBMCs.

Sequenced by immunoSEQ multiplex PCR; TCRdb stores in-frame clones only, minus some. The table includes 150,000 to 200,000 clones, approximately 92% detected once. Germline V gene lookup returns CDR1 SGHNT and CDR2 YENEEA. CDR3 size: 13 residues. The V and J ends lost 5 bases and 7 bases respectively, with 12 bases between them. This sequence originates from a man aged 45-65 years with acute or convalescent COVID-19. The chain has TRBV11-3 and TRBJ2-1; D unresolved. Sequenced sample: peripheral blood. Here the CDR3 DNA reads TGTGCCAGCAGCCCGACCCCCGGGAATGAGCAGTTCTTC. Protein product: CASSPTPGNEQFF.